The 4 T cell receptor beta chains reported below all come from one sample, sequenced in a study of T cell repertoires in cytomegalovirus infection. Their antigen targets remain unknown. TCRdb re-called the reads with MiXCR, one entry per CDR3 protein. The sample carries some 700,000 distinct CDR3 sequences, around 30% recorded once. The sequencing here drew on cultured PBMCs, taken from culture after CMV antigen stimulation. All receptors derive from a human donor in good health (CMV status not recorded). Some clones in this sample may be carry-over from other donors' samples.

The chain is built from TRBV28 and TRBJ1-1; tentatively, D is TRBD1 (6 bases). Germline V gives CDR1 MDHEN, CDR2 SYDVKM. Trimming stripped 10 bases from V and 3 bases from J, with 18 bases between. The CDR3 extends over 14 amino acids. The CDR3 reads CATLSQGPDTEAFF. For the CDR3, the DNA is TGTGCCACCTTAAGCCAGGGGCCGGACACTGAAGCTTTCTTT.

This clonotype was observed a handful of times. The chain is built from TRBV6-1 and TRBJ1-5; no clear D gene. Trimming shortened V by 2 bases and J by 6 bases, and 11 bases separated the two germline ends. The CDR3 sequence is 14 residues long. In germline, CDR1 is MNHNS, CDR2 SASEGT. The chain's CDR3 is CASSESTRGQPQHF. The CDR3 DNA follows: TGTGCCAGCAGTGAATCCACCCGCGGTCAGCCCCAGCATTTT.

The chain combines TRBV19 with TRBJ2-3, with 7 bases matching TRBD2. The V and J ends lost 7 bases and 0 bases, in that order; junction bases with no gene match: 7. The CDR3 is 15 residues long. Germline V gives CDR1 LNHDA, CDR2 SQIVND (reference sequence). The CDR3 DNA reads as TGTGCCAGTAAGCCGGGGACTACTAGCACAGATACGCAGTATTTT. Protein sequence: CASKPGTTSTDTQYF.

J is TRBJ1-2 and V is TRBV20-1, with D unclear. The V gene lost 1 base and the J gene lost 7 bases, with 16 bases spanning the gap. The CDR3 loop spans 14 amino acids. Germline values: CDR1 DFQATT, CDR2 SNEGSKA (reference sequence). The CDR3, as DNA: TGCAGTGCTAGAGCTCCGACGGGAATAAGTGGCTACACCTTC. Its translation: CSARAPTGISGYTF.